These 17 T cell receptor beta chains share one sample of origin, sequenced in a study of vaccination effects on CD4 cells after COVID-19. No antigens are known for them. Ahead of sequencing, the ViraFEST assay grew antigen-specific CD4+ T cells using viral peptide pools. At the end of around 11 days of culture, CD4+ T cells were isolated. Sequencing was performed with immunoSEQ multiplex PCR; in TCRdb, only in-frame clones are kept and a portion is missing. The table shows under 80,000 clones, with 74% occurring only once. Material: CD4+ T cells from PBMCs cultured with HCoV-229E spike peptides, obtained before COVID-19 vaccination. The receptors derive from a human donor who received a COVID-19 vaccine.

In its sample, this clone was seen once. The chain uses TRBV14 and TRBJ2-7; D may match TRBD1 or TRBD2 (6 bases each). CDR3 length equals 14 residues. Trimming shortened V by 2 bases and J by 1 base, and 9 bases separated the two germline ends. Germline lookup yields CDR1 SGHDN and CDR2 FVKESK. The CDR3 sequence is CASSQRGGSYEQYV. The CDR3 region has the DNA TGTGCCAGCAGCCAAAGAGGGGGGTCCTACGAGCAGTACGTC.

The chain joins TRBV3-1 (or the pseudogene TRBV3-2) to TRBJ1-5, with 8 positions matching TRBD1. Losses at the gene ends were 0 bases for V and 5 bases for J; bases not matched to a gene: 6. This CDR3 comprises 16 residues. CDR1 LGHDT and CDR2 YNNKEL come from the germline V gene (reference sequence). The CDR3 nucleotides are TGTGCCAGCAGCCAAGAAGTCGCAGGGGGCGATCAGCCCCAGCATTTT. Translated: CASSQEVAGGDQPQHF.

V and J are TRBV13 and TRBJ1-2; a possible D gene is TRBD1 (5 bases). CDR3 size: 15 residues. The V gene's germline CDR1 is PRHDT and CDR2 FYEKMQ (reference sequence). The V end was cut by 3 bases, the J end by 5 bases, with 16 bases between. The CDR3 region is CASSFGGASGYGYTF. The CDR3, as DNA: TGTGCCAGCAGCTTCGGAGGGGCGTCAGGATATGGCTACACCTTC. The variable domain in full, with the rest retrieved from reference TRBV13 and TRBJ1-2, is AAGVIQSPRHLIKEKRETATLKCYPIPRHDTVYWYQQGPGQDPQFLISFYEKMQSDKGSIPDRFSAQQFSDYHSELNMSSLELGDSALYFCASSFGGASGYGYTFGSGTRLTVV.

V and J are TRBV24-1 and TRBJ2-1; tentatively, D is TRBD2 (6 bases). The CDR3 contains 15 residues. The ends were cut back, 1 base at V and 1 base at J, with 7 bases in the middle. CDR1 KGHDR and CDR2 SFDVKD come from the germline V gene. The CDR3 spells CATSDFRGSYNEQFF. CDR3 bases: TGTGCCACCAGTGATTTTCGGGGGTCCTACAATGAGCAGTTCTTC.

The V gene is TRBV4-1, the J gene TRBJ2-6, with D possibly being TRBD1 or TRBD2 (5 bases each). Trimming took 0 bases from V and 2 from J, leaving 17 bases between them. The germline gives CDR1 MGHRA, CDR2 YSYEKL. The CDR3 consists of 19 residues. The DNA of the CDR3 is TGCGCCAGCAGCCAAGAAGTCTCCGGGGCCCGGGCTGGGGCCAACGTCCTGACTTTC. Its translation: CASSQEVSGARAGANVLTF.

In this sample, this clone turned up a few times. The chain employs TRBV10-3 and TRBJ1-2; TRBD1 matches at 10 bases. From germline, CDR1 is ENHRY and CDR2 SYGVKD. The J segment lost 3 bases and the V segment lost 5 bases, leaving 6 bases of the junction unmatched. This CDR3 has 15 residues. The CDR3 nucleotides read TGTGCCATCAGTAGCTTCGGACAGGGGGACTATGGCTACACCTTC. Translating gives CAISSFGQGDYGYTF.

The chain has TRBV5-4 and TRBJ1-1; 10 nucleotides agree with TRBD1. The CDR3 is made up of 15 amino acids. Germline CDR1 is SGHNT and CDR2 is YYREEE (reference sequence). The ends lost 4 bases at V and 4 bases at J; junction bases unmatched: 7. CDR3 nucleotide sequence: TGTGCCAGCAGCCCGAGACAGGGGGCGAGCACTGAAGCTTTCTTT. Its translation: CASSPRQGASTEAFF.

The rearrangement uses TRBV12-3 or TRBV12-4 and TRBJ2-1; D remains ambiguous. The CDR3 loop spans 11 amino acids. V was pared by 4 bases and J by 7 bases, with 5 bases between. The CDR3 is CASSWLNEQFF. The CDR3 DNA reads as TGTGCCAGCAGTTGGCTGAATGAGCAGTTCTTC.

Only a few counts were recorded for this clone. The V gene is TRBV6-6, the J gene TRBJ2-2, with 7 bases that match TRBD1. Germline V gene lookup returns CDR1 MNHNY and CDR2 SVGAGI (reference sequence). The CDR3 is 15 amino acids. V dropped 2 bases and J dropped 6; count of bases not matched to a gene: 6. The CDR3, as DNA: TGTGCCAGCAGTTACGGTACAGGGGTGCCCGGGGAGCTGTTTTTT. This codes for CASSYGTGVPGELFF.

The V and J genes are TRBV28 and TRBJ1-1; the D is unclear. Germline-derived CDR1 and CDR2 are MDHEN and SYDVKM. Trimming left V 2 bases short and J 1 base short, with 8 bases between. This CDR3 comprises 14 residues. CDR3 DNA: TGTGCCAGCAGTTTAGGTCAGTCGAACACTGAAGCTTTCTTT. Translation gives CASSLGQSNTEAFF.

V and J are TRBV19 and TRBJ2-5, with TRBD2 as a possible D gene (6 bases). The germline CDR1 and CDR2 sequences are LNHDA and SQIVND (reference sequence). Trimming took 8 bases from V and 3 from J, leaving 10 bases between them. There are 12 residues in the CDR3. Written as DNA, the CDR3 is TGTGCCAGTCGTGGGGAGGAAGAGACCCAGTACTTC. Protein product: CASRGEEETQYF.

This clone was observed a few times. The V and J genes are TRBV7-3 and TRBJ1-1; 9 bases line up with TRBD1. CDR1 is SGHTA and CDR2 is FQGTGA in the germline V gene. This CDR3 spans 13 amino acids. Trimming took 5 bases from V and 5 from J; bases not matched to a gene: 3. CDR3 in amino acids: CASSLGQGTEAFF. Written as DNA, the CDR3 is TGTGCCAGCAGCCTAGGACAGGGGACTGAAGCTTTCTTT.

This sequence joins TRBV2 and TRBJ1-4, with no clear D. The CDR3 is 14 amino acids. CDR1 and CDR2 (germline): SNHLY, FYNNEI. Trimming took off 8 bases at V and 5 bases at J, with 15 bases between the two ends. As DNA, the CDR3 is TGTGCCAGCGTAAGACACAAGGAGAATGAAAAACTGTTTTTT. The encoded protein is CASVRHKENEKLFF.

This chain uses TRBV5-1 with TRBJ2-4, with 7 bases aligning to TRBD2. After removal of 1 base from V and 2 bases from J, the junction contained 6 bases not matched to a gene. The CDR3 is 16 amino acids. CDR1 and CDR2 from the germline V gene are SGHRS and YFSETQ. The CDR3 region has the DNA TGCGCCAGCAGCTTGTATGGCGGGACTACCAAAAACATTCAGTACTTC. It is translated as CASSLYGGTTKNIQYF.

This chain connects TRBV3-1 (or the pseudogene TRBV3-2) to TRBJ2-1; 7 nucleotides match TRBD1. The germline gives CDR1 LGHDT, CDR2 YNNKEL (reference sequence). The length of the CDR3 is 13 residues. With 3 bases clipped from V and 6 bases from J, the junction kept 2 bases outside the gene matches. The CDR3 nucleotides are TGTGCCAGCAGCCATGCAGGGGGCAATGAGCAGTTCTTC. Its translation: CASSHAGGNEQFF.

The count of this clone is one. The gene calls are TRBV18 and TRBJ2-2; TRBD1 agrees at 8 bases. This CDR3 is built from 17 residues. Germline V gene data show CDR1 as KGHSH and CDR2 as LQKENI. Losses at the gene ends were 0 bases for V and 5 bases for J; bases not matched to a gene: 8. The CDR3 bases are TGTGCCAGCTCACCACCAGGCGGACAGGGTTTAACCGGGGAGCTGTTTTTT. Protein product: CASSPPGGQGLTGELFF.

This sequence joins TRBV9 and TRBJ2-1, with D possibly TRBD2 on 5 matching bases. Germline CDR1 and CDR2: SGDLS and YYNGEE. The V gene lost 2 bases and the J gene lost 8 bases, with 20 bases spanning the gap. The CDR3 loop spans 16 amino acids. In DNA, the CDR3 is TGTGCCAGCAGCGTCGGGATGAGGGCCGATGGGGATGAGCAGTTCTTC. It codes for CASSVGMRADGDEQFF.